This T cell receptor (beta chain) stems from a study of blood T cell repertoires in COVID-19. About the study: Donors in the United States, Italy and Spain gave samples during acute or convalescent COVID-19. From T cells, B-cell-depleted T cells, or PBMCs came the material, which was cDNA or gDNA.

Trimming pared 5 bases from V and 0 bases from J, leaving 13 bases between. Germline V lookup: CDR1 SGHTA, CDR2 FQGNSA. The CDR3 sequence is 15 residues long. Original processing notes: Reference gene primer amplification yielded estimated nucleated cell counts. Assay used: immunoSEQ multiplex PCR; TCRdb lists only in-frame clones, some missing. V and J calls and clone size follow that table, whereas D and trimming were derived from the DNA. Among around 84,000 clones, approximately 80% were seen once, and the ten largest hold 18%. Sequenced: peripheral blood. The chain uses TRBV7-2 and TRBJ2-5, with TRBD1 as a possible D gene (5 bases). The clonotype comes from an elderly man with active or convalescent COVID-19. The DNA of the CDR3 is TGTGCCAGCAGCCCCAGACAGAGCTACCAAGAGACCCAGTACTTC. Translated, it gives CASSPRQSYQETQYF. Filled out from reference TRBV7-2 and TRBJ2-5, the complete variable domain reads GAGVSQSPSNKVTEKGKDVELRCDPISGHTALYWYRQSLGQGLEFLIYFQGNSAPDKSGLPSDRFSAERTGGSVSTLTIQRTQQEDSAVYLCASSPRQSYQETQYFGPGTRLLVL.